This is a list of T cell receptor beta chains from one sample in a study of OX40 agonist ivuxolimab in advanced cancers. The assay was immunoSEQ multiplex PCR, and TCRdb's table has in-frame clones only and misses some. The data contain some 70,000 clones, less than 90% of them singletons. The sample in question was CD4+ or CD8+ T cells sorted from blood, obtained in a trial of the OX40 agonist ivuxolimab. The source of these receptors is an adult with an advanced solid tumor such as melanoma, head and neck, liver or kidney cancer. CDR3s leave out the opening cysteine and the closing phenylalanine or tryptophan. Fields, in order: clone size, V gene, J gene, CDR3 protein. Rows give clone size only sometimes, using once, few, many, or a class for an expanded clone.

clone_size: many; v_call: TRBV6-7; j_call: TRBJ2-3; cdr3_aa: AGEGTDTQY
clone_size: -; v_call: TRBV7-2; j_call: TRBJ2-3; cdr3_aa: ASSSGLSGRSDTQY
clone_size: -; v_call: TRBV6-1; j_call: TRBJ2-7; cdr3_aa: ASSRTGDYEQY
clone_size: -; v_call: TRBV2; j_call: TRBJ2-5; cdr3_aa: ASSDFKEKTQY
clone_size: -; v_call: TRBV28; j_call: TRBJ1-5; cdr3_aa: ATLRGADQPQH
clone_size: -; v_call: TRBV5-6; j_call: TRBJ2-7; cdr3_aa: ASSQNPGQIYEQY
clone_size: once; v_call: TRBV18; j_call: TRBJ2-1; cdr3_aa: ASSPPGLATDEQF
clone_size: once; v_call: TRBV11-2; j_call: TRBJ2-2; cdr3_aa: ASSLDGERVTGELF
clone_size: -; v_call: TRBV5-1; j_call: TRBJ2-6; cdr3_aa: ASSLSPAGANVLT
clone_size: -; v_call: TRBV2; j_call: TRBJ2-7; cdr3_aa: ASRETYGGREYEQY
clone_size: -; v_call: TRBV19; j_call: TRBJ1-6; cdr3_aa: ASSIATGSDSPLH
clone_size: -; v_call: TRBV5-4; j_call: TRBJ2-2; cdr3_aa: ASSSTVRELF
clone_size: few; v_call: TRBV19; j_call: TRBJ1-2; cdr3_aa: ASSVTGSNYGYT
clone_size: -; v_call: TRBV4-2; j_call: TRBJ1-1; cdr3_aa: ASSQPQGAGEAF
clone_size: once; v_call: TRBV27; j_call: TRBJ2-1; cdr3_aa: ASSGIDGSYNEQF
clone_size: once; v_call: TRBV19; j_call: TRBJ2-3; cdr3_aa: ASSIGLAGRADTQY
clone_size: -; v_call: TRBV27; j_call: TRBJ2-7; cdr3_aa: ASSLSRINYEQY
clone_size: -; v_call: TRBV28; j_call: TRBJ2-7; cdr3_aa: ASSLSGEAYEQY
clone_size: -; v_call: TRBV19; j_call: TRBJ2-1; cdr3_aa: ASSIGQPGNEQF
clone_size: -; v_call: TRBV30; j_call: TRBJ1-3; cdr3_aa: AWSADEGQSGNTIY
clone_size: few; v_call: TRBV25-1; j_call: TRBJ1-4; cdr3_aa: ASSGQGSTNEKLF
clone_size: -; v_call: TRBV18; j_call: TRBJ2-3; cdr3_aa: ASSPRAGATDTQY
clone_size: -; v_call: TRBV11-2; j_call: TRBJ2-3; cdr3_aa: ASSAPAPGTDTQY
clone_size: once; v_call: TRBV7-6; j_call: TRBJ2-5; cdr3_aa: ASSQTGRQETQY
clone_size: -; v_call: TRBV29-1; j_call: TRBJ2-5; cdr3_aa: SVSIHSGGVQETQY
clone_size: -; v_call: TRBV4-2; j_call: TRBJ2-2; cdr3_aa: ASSQGAGGTDTGELF
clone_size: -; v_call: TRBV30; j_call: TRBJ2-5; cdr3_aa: AWSLGQETQY
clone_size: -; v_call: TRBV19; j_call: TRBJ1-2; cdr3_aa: ASNRGRANYGYT
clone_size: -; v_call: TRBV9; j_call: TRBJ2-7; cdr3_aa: ASSVESGNHLGEQY
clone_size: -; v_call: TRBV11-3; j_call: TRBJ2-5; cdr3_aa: ASSPAGDSFQETQY
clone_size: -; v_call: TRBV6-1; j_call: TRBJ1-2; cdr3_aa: ASSYAGGYT
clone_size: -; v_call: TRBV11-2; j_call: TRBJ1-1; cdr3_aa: ASSRTRQGAAEAF
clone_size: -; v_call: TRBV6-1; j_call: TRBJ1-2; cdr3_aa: ASSPWHVQGGYT
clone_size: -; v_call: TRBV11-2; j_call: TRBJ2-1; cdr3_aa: ASSLGPGGNYNEQF
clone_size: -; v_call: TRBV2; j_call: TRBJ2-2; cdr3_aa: ASMFWSGELF
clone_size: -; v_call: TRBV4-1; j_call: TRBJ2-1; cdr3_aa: ASSQGKQGNNEQF
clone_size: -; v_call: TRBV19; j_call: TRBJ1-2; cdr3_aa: ASSGDRGQYGYT
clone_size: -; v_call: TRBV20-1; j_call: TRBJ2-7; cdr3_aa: SAGTLYEQY
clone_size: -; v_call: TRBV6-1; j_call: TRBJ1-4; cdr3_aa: AIHRSGPEKLF
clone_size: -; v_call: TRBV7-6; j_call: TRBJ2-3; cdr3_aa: ASEQGGSDTQY
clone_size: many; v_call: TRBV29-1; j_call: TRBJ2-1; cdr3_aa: SVGTSEYNEQF